This T cell receptor beta chain stems from a study of beta chain features in type 1 diabetes. The germline V gene has CDR1 SGDLS and CDR2 YYNGEE. The CDR3 is 17 amino acids. Trimming left V 3 bases short and J 5 bases short, with 22 bases between. General study findings and limits: Moderately but significantly shorter TCRB CDR3s were found in Type 1 diabetes patients in all four CD4+ subsets.

Notes on this clone: The antigen is undetermined.

Expressed TCRB transcripts got sequenced, as all isolated RNA was reverse transcribed. Here immunoSEQ multiplex PCR was the method, and the copy in TCRdb shows in-frame clones only, minus some. In the table there are about 120,000 clones, around 15% of which are singletons. This clonotype originated in a man aged 25 to 40 with type 1 diabetes. The sequenced sample consisted of central memory CD4+ T cells from blood. The chain combines TRBV9 with TRBJ2-3; weak D call: TRBD1 (6 bases). Here the CDR3 DNA reads TGTGCCAGCAGCGGAGGGGGTAGAAGGAAGGGTTTAGATACGCAGTATTTT. Residues: CASSGGGRRKGLDTQYF.